This is a list of T cell receptor beta chains from one sample in a study of CD8 T cells in ankylosing spondylitis. MiXCR was run by TCRdb on the 5' RACE reads, yielding one entry per CDR3 protein. The sample carries under 250,000 distinct CDR3 sequences, 30% to 35% recorded once. The sample comprised blood, either unsorted or a sorted T cell fraction (not recorded which). The source is a male donor with ankylosing spondylitis or in good health (not recorded which). Both conserved end residues are part of each CDR3. The D gene is left open where the match is weak. Size is omitted from some rows. Given values are once, few, many or a class for expanded clones.

TRBV29-1	.	few	TRBJ2-3	TGCAGCGTTGAAGGAGGGTCCGGCACAGATACGCAGTATTTT	CSVEGGSGTDTQYF
TRBV25-1	.	.	TRBJ2-7	TGTGCCAGCAGTAGATCGGACGGGGACTACGAGCAGTACTTC	CASSRSDGDYEQYF
TRBV6-1	TRBD2	.	TRBJ2-3	TGTGCCAGCAGTGAACGGGGGGAAAGCACAGATACGCAGTATTTT	CASSERGESTDTQYF
TRBV12-3/TRBV12-4	TRBD2	few	TRBJ2-7	TGTGCCAGCAGTCGCGGGGGGGCCTCCTACGAGCAGTACTTC	CASSRGGASYEQYF
TRBV28	.	few	TRBJ2-7	TGTGCCAGCACTACACTGGGAATCGAGCAGTACTTC	CASTTLGIEQYF
TRBV6-1	.	few	TRBJ1-1	TGTGCCAGCAGCACCGCGGGGTATGGACCTGAAGCTTTCTTT	CASSTAGYGPEAFF
TRBV20-1	.	.	TRBJ2-1	TGCAGTGTCCCCGGGTATATTCGCAATGAGCAGTTCTTC	CSVPGYIRNEQFF
TRBV18	.	.	TRBJ2-1	TGTGCCAGCTCACCACTTGGGCTAGCCTCATCCTACAATGAGCAGTTCTTC	CASSPLGLASSYNEQFF
TRBV7-3	.	few	TRBJ2-5	TGTGCCAGCAGCTTATGCCGACTGGGCCAAGAGACCCAGTACTTC	CASSLCRLGQETQYF
TRBV29-1	.	.	TRBJ1-3	TGCAGCGTTACGCCGATCTCTGGAAACACCATATATTTT	CSVTPISGNTIYF
TRBV12-3/TRBV12-4	.	.	TRBJ2-5	TGTGCCAGCAGGTACGGGACGGGGGAAGAGACCCAGTACTTC	CASRYGTGEETQYF
TRBV7-9	.	many	TRBJ2-1	TGTGCATCGAGACAGAATAGCAATGAGCAGTTCTTC	CASRQNSNEQFF
TRBV7-2	.	few	TRBJ2-1	TGTGCCAGCAGCTTAGGACTGTTCGGAGACAATGAGCAGTTCTTC	CASSLGLFGDNEQFF
TRBV18	.	.	TRBJ1-6	TGTGCCAGCTCACCCGATCGGTCCAACTCACCCCTCCACTTT	CASSPDRSNSPLHF
TRBV9	TRBD2	.	TRBJ2-3	TGTGCCAGCAGCGTAGATCGGACTAGCGGGGGGTTAACAGATACGCAGTATTTT	CASSVDRTSGGLTDTQYF
TRBV4-2	TRBD2	.	TRBJ2-4	TGTGCCAGCAGCCAACCCCCCTCCGGGACTAGGGCCAAAAACATTCAGTACTTC	CASSQPPSGTRAKNIQYF
TRBV4-2	.	few	TRBJ2-5	TGTGCCAGCAGCCAAAGGGAGACCCAGTACTTC	CASSQRETQYF
TRBV9	TRBD1	few	TRBJ1-3	TGTGCCAGCAGCCTAGACAGGGCAGACGGAAACACCATATATTTT	CASSLDRADGNTIYF
TRBV29-1	.	many	TRBJ2-5	TGCAGCGTTGGTACAGGAGGGGAGACCCAGTACTTC	CSVGTGGETQYF
TRBV5-1	.	few	TRBJ2-5	TGCGCCAAGGGTGTCTCCCAAGAGACCCAGTACTTC	CAKGVSQETQYF
TRBV11-2	.	.	TRBJ2-4	TGTGCCAGCAGCCCCCAGACGGGCATGGACATTCAGTACTTC	CASSPQTGMDIQYF
TRBV12-3/TRBV12-4	.	.	TRBJ2-5	TGTGCCAGCAGTTTTGCGAACCACCAAGAGACCCAGTACTTC	CASSFANHQETQYF
TRBV7-9	.	.	TRBJ1-1	TGTGCCAGCAGCTTCAACGGGAACACTGAAGCTTTCTTT	CASSFNGNTEAFF
TRBV12-3/TRBV12-4	.	.	TRBJ2-6	TGTGCCAGCAGTTTAGGTCCGAACTCTGGGGCCAACGTCCTGACTTTC	CASSLGPNSGANVLTF
TRBV7-6	TRBD1	.	TRBJ2-2	TGTGCCAGCAGCCCGGGGACAGGGTCCTCCGGGGAGCTGTTTTTT	CASSPGTGSSGELFF
TRBV12-3/TRBV12-4	TRBD1	.	TRBJ1-6	TGTGCCAGCAGCCGACAGGGTACCAATTCACCCCTCCACTTT	CASSRQGTNSPLHF
TRBV27	.	.	TRBJ2-1	TGTGCCAGCAGACTCTCCGGGACAATAGCCTACAATGAGCAGTTCTTC	CASRLSGTIAYNEQFF